This is a list of T cell receptor beta chains from one sample in a study of shared clonotypes between healthy human individuals. The repertoire was sequenced with immunoSEQ multiplex PCR; TCRdb's copy has only in-frame clones and lacks some. This table holds millions of clones, roughly 94% found once. Material for sequencing was naive CD8+ T cells sorted from blood. The receptors here all came from a man aged 18 to 30 in good health. The CDR3 runs from the conserved cysteine through the conserved F or W. A D gene is named only where the DNA matches it firmly. Size tells how often a clone was seen (once, few, many) or the class of an expanded clone, and some rows leave it out.

clone size: NA
V gene: TRBV7-9
CDR3 length: 14
J gene: TRBJ2-7
D gene: NA
CDR3 DNA: TGTGCCAGCAGCTTAGGATTAGGGATCTACGAGCAGTACTTC
CDR3 protein: CASSLGLGIYEQYF

clone size: NA
V gene: TRBV4-3
CDR3 length: 14
J gene: TRBJ2-7
D gene: NA
CDR3 DNA: TGCGCCAGCAGCCTGGATTTTCCCTCCTACGAGCAGTACTTC
CDR3 protein: CASSLDFPSYEQYF

clone size: NA
V gene: TRBV27
CDR3 length: 14
J gene: TRBJ2-1
D gene: TRBD1
CDR3 DNA: TGTGCCAGCAGGACAGGGGGCAGTTACAATGAGCAGTTCTTC
CDR3 protein: CASRTGGSYNEQFF

clone size: NA
V gene: TRBV27
CDR3 length: 13
J gene: TRBJ1-5
D gene: NA
CDR3 DNA: TGTGCCAGCAGTCCGACGGTGAATCAGCCCCAGCATTTT
CDR3 protein: CASSPTVNQPQHF

clone size: NA
V gene: TRBV30
CDR3 length: 16
J gene: TRBJ2-1
D gene: NA
CDR3 DNA: TGTGCCTGGAGGGAATACAGGGAGAGCTCCTACAATGAGCAGTTCTTC
CDR3 protein: CAWREYRESSYNEQFF

clone size: NA
V gene: TRBV6-5
CDR3 length: 15
J gene: TRBJ2-1
D gene: TRBD2
CDR3 DNA: TGTGCCAGCAGTTCCGGGACTAGCGGTTACAATGAGCAGTTCTTC
CDR3 protein: CASSSGTSGYNEQFF

clone size: few
V gene: TRBV27
CDR3 length: 16
J gene: TRBJ1-1
D gene: NA
CDR3 DNA: TGTGCCAGCAGACGTTCCGGGGGCGCATTGAACACTGAAGCTTTCTTT
CDR3 protein: CASRRSGGALNTEAFF

clone size: NA
V gene: TRBV2
CDR3 length: 19
J gene: TRBJ2-2
D gene: TRBD2
CDR3 DNA: TGTGCCAGCAGTGAAACCCTAGCGGGAGAGGGGGTGAGCACCGGGGAGCTGTTTTTT
CDR3 protein: CASSETLAGEGVSTGELFF

clone size: NA
V gene: TRBV7-8
CDR3 length: 16
J gene: TRBJ2-7
D gene: NA
CDR3 DNA: TGTGCCAGCAGCTCTGGACCTAGCCCCGATTTTAACGGGCAGTACTTC
CDR3 protein: CASSSGPSPDFNGQYF

clone size: once
V gene: TRBV7-2
CDR3 length: 13
J gene: TRBJ2-7
D gene: NA
CDR3 DNA: TGTGCCAGCAGCTCCAGACTAGGTTACGAGCAGTACTTC
CDR3 protein: CASSSRLGYEQYF

clone size: NA
V gene: TRBV30
CDR3 length: 14
J gene: TRBJ2-7
D gene: NA
CDR3 DNA: TGTGCCTGGGGGTCCGGGCCCTCCTCCTACGAGCAGTACTTC
CDR3 protein: CAWGSGPSSYEQYF

clone size: NA
V gene: TRBV2
CDR3 length: 17
J gene: TRBJ2-1
D gene: TRBD2
CDR3 DNA: TGTGCCAGCAGTGAAAGTCTAGCGGGAGACTCCTACAATGAGCAGTTCTTC
CDR3 protein: CASSESLAGDSYNEQFF

clone size: NA
V gene: TRBV5-5
CDR3 length: 12
J gene: TRBJ2-7
D gene: NA
CDR3 DNA: TGTGCCAGCAGCCTGACTACCTACGAGCAGTACTTC
CDR3 protein: CASSLTTYEQYF

clone size: NA
V gene: TRBV7-2
CDR3 length: 15
J gene: TRBJ2-1
D gene: NA
CDR3 DNA: TGTGCCAGCAGCCAAGGGCCGGAGCTATACAATGAGCAGTTCTTC
CDR3 protein: CASSQGPELYNEQFF

clone size: few
V gene: TRBV6-5
CDR3 length: 12
J gene: TRBJ1-1
D gene: NA
CDR3 DNA: TGTGCCAGCAGTTACGGGGGCACTGAAGCTTTCTTT
CDR3 protein: CASSYGGTEAFF

clone size: NA
V gene: TRBV7-6
CDR3 length: 15
J gene: TRBJ2-3
D gene: TRBD2
CDR3 DNA: TGTGCCAGCAGCTCCCCGGGACTAGGCACAGATACGCAGTATTTT
CDR3 protein: CASSSPGLGTDTQYF

clone size: NA
V gene: TRBV4-1
CDR3 length: 13
J gene: TRBJ2-7
D gene: NA
CDR3 DNA: TGCGCCAGCAGCCAGGGTCCATCCTACGAGCAGTACTTC
CDR3 protein: CASSQGPSYEQYF

clone size: NA
V gene: TRBV11-2
CDR3 length: 13
J gene: TRBJ2-7
D gene: TRBD2
CDR3 DNA: TGTGCCAGCAGCCGAAGGGAGGGCTACGAGCAGTACTTC
CDR3 protein: CASSRREGYEQYF

clone size: NA
V gene: TRBV7-2
CDR3 length: 14
J gene: TRBJ2-7
D gene: NA
CDR3 DNA: TGTGCCAGCTGCACCGGGCGGGCCTCCTACGAGCAGTACTTC
CDR3 protein: CASCTGRASYEQYF

clone size: NA
V gene: TRBV11-2
CDR3 length: 15
J gene: TRBJ2-3
D gene: TRBD2
CDR3 DNA: TGTGCCAGCAGCTCTTTAGCGGGTGGGGCAGATACGCAGTATTTT
CDR3 protein: CASSSLAGGADTQYF

clone size: NA
V gene: TRBV5-1
CDR3 length: 14
J gene: TRBJ2-7
D gene: TRBD1
CDR3 DNA: TGCGCCAGCAGCTATGGGACAGGGTCCTACGAGCAGTACTTC
CDR3 protein: CASSYGTGSYEQYF

clone size: NA
V gene: TRBV27
CDR3 length: 13
J gene: TRBJ2-1
D gene: TRBD2
CDR3 DNA: TGTGCCAGCAGTTGGACTAGCACGAATGAGCAGTTCTTC
CDR3 protein: CASSWTSTNEQFF

clone size: NA
V gene: TRBV19
CDR3 length: 14
J gene: TRBJ2-1
D gene: TRBD1
CDR3 DNA: TGTGCCAGTAGTCCGGGACAGGGGTTGGATGAGCAGTTCTTC
CDR3 protein: CASSPGQGLDEQFF

clone size: NA
V gene: TRBV21-1
CDR3 length: 14
J gene: TRBJ2-7
D gene: NA
CDR3 DNA: TGTGCCAGCAGCACTGACGGCGGCTCCTACGAGCAGTACTTC
CDR3 protein: CASSTDGGSYEQYF

clone size: NA
V gene: TRBV13
CDR3 length: 15
J gene: TRBJ2-1
D gene: TRBD1
CDR3 DNA: TGTGCCAGCAGCTCCCGGGACAGGGTTGCGATTGAGCAGTTCTTC
CDR3 protein: CASSSRDRVAIEQFF

clone size: NA
V gene: TRBV30
CDR3 length: 15
J gene: TRBJ2-7
D gene: TRBD2
CDR3 DNA: TGTGCCTGGAGTGCCCTAGCGGGAGGAAACTACGAGCAGTACTTC
CDR3 protein: CAWSALAGGNYEQYF

clone size: NA
V gene: TRBV7-9
CDR3 length: 13
J gene: TRBJ1-2
D gene: NA
CDR3 DNA: TGTGCCAGCAGCTTACCCAGTGGGTATGGCTACACCTTC
CDR3 protein: CASSLPSGYGYTF

clone size: NA
V gene: TRBV7-9
CDR3 length: 14
J gene: TRBJ2-7
D gene: NA
CDR3 DNA: TGTGCCAGCAGCGATCCCTGGTCGGGCTACGAGCAGTACTTC
CDR3 protein: CASSDPWSGYEQYF

clone size: NA
V gene: TRBV7-3
CDR3 length: 14
J gene: TRBJ2-1
D gene: NA
CDR3 DNA: TGTGCCAGCAGCTTAAGCGGTCGAGGGGACGAGCAGTTCTTC
CDR3 protein: CASSLSGRGDEQFF

clone size: once
V gene: TRBV15
CDR3 length: 14
J gene: TRBJ2-5
D gene: TRBD2
CDR3 DNA: TGTGCCACCAGCAGGGCTAGCGGGGGAGAGACCCAGTACTTC
CDR3 protein: CATSRASGGETQYF